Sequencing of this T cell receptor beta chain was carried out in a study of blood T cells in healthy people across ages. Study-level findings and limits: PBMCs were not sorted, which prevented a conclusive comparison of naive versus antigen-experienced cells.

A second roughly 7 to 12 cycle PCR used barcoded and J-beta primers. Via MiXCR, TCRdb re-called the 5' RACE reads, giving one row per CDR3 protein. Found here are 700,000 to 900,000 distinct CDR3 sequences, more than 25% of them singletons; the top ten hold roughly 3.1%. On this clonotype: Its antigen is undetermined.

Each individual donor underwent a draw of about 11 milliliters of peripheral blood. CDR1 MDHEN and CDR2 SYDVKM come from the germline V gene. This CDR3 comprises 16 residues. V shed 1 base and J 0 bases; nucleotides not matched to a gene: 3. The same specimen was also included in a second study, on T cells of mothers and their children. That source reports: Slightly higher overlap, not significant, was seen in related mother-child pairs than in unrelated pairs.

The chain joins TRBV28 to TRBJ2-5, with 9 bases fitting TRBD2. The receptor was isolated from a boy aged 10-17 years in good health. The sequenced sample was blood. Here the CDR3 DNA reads TGTGCCAGCAGTTTATCGGCTAGCGGGGACCAAGAGACCCAGTACTTC. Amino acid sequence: CASSLSASGDQETQYF. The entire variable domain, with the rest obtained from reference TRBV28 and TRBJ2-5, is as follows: DVKVTQSSRYLVKRTGEKVFLECVQDMDHENMFWYRQDPGLGLRLIYFSYDVKMKEKGDIPEGYSVSREKKERFSLILESASTNQTSMYLCASSLSASGDQETQYFGPGTRLLVL.